A single sample gave rise to the 32 T cell receptor beta chains below, sequenced in a study of naive and memory T cell subsets. An equimolar mix of two oligonucleotides served as the beta constant-region primer for TRBC1 and TRBC2. TCRdb used MiXCR to reprocess the UMI-ligation and nested PCR reads, holding one entry per CDR3 protein. The sample shows 84,000 or so distinct CDR3 sequences, about 7% of them seen only once. The sequenced sample consisted of central memory CD4+ T cells from blood. The receptors were gathered from a human donor in good health.

Ten or more counts support this clonotype. The V gene is TRBV6-2 or TRBV6-3, the J gene TRBJ1-3; D gene ambiguous. The length of the CDR3 is 16 residues. The germline gives CDR1 MNHEY, CDR2 SVGEGT. With 6 bases removed from V and 0 bases from J, the gap between germline ends came to 15 bases. CDR3 nucleotides: TGTGCCAGCAGAACAACCGGGCCGAGCTCTGGAAACACCATATATTTT. Its protein is CASRTTGPSSGNTIYF.

This clonotype was found a few times. The gene calls are TRBV5-4 and TRBJ1-3, with a possible D match to TRBD1 (6 bases). Per the germline V gene, CDR1 is SGHNT and CDR2 is YYREEE (reference sequence). The CDR3 consists of 17 residues. V was pared by 3 bases and J by 2 bases, with 18 bases between. The CDR3 here is CASSSRLTGEAGNTIYF. For the CDR3, the DNA is TGTGCCAGCAGCTCGCGCCTGACAGGTGAAGCTGGAAACACCATATATTTT.

This clonotype came up many times. The V and J genes are TRBV5-1 and TRBJ2-2; D is ambiguous. V was clipped by 1 base and J by 1 base, with 5 bases between them. Germline lookup yields CDR1 SGHRS and CDR2 YFSETQ. The CDR3 spans 14 residues. CDR3 sequence reads: CASSLLLNTGELFF. The DNA for the CDR3 is TGCGCCAGCAGCTTGCTACTGAACACCGGGGAGCTGTTTTTT.

The gene calls are TRBV20-1 and TRBJ2-5; D is unclear. Per germline, CDR1 DFQATT and CDR2 SNEGSKA (reference sequence). The CDR3 sequence is 10 residues long. The V and J ends lost 1 base and 5 bases respectively, with 2 bases between them. The CDR3 sequence: CSARAETQYF. Here the CDR3 DNA reads TGCAGTGCTAGAGCCGAGACCCAGTACTTC.

The chain recombines TRBV6-1 with TRBJ1-5, with no clear D. This CDR3 has 12 residues. The ends were cut back, 0 bases at V and 14 bases at J, with 11 bases in the middle. Germline V lookup: CDR1 MNHNS, CDR2 SASEGT. For the CDR3, the DNA is TGTGCCAGCAGTGAAGCCGTGCCTAGGAAGCATTTT. This gives the protein CASSEAVPRKHF.

This clonotype was seen many times. V usage is TRBV5-1 and J usage is TRBJ1-6; D call uncertain. Trimming pared 4 bases from V and 7 bases from J, leaving 9 bases between. Germline V lookup: CDR1 SGHRS, CDR2 YFSETQ. The length of the CDR3 is 13 residues. CDR3 in amino acids: CASSTGENSPLHF. CDR3 coding DNA: TGCGCCAGCAGCACTGGGGAAAATTCACCCCTCCACTTT.

This clonotype was seen only a few times. The chain couples TRBV7-3 to TRBJ2-7; D is possibly TRBD2 (6 bases). Trimming took off 2 bases at V and 3 bases at J, with 14 bases between the two ends. This CDR3 is built from 15 residues. Per germline, CDR1 SGHTA and CDR2 FQGTGA. CDR3 sequence reads: CASSLDSWTNYEQYF. The CDR3, as DNA: TGTGCCAGCAGCTTAGACTCTTGGACTAACTACGAGCAGTACTTC.

This clonotype was observed at least ten times. This rearrangement joins TRBV7-3 to TRBJ1-1; D gene unclear. The CDR3 runs to 15 residues. Germline CDR1 reads SGHTA; CDR2 reads FQGTGA. V dropped 5 bases and J dropped 4 bases, with 17 bases sitting between them. CDR3 DNA sequence: TGTGCCAGCAGCCCCAATGGTGAAGCGGGCACTGAAGCTTTCTTT. Protein: CASSPNGEAGTEAFF.

This clonotype was detected ten times or more. This chain uses TRBV5-5 with TRBJ1-5, with no clear D. This CDR3 has 14 amino acids. The V gene's germline CDR1 is SGHKS and CDR2 YYEKEE (reference sequence). With 1 base removed from V and 5 bases from J, the gap between germline ends came to 10 bases. This chain's CDR3 is CASSLKGSDQPQHF. The CDR3 nucleotides read TGTGCCAGCAGCTTGAAGGGATCCGATCAGCCCCAGCATTTT.

The chain uses TRBV7-9 and TRBJ1-4; unclear D gene. The CDR3 totals 15 residues. V lost 8 bases and J lost 0, with 13 bases in between. The germline CDR1 and CDR2 sequences are SEHNR and FQNEAQ (reference sequence). The CDR3 region is CASRRAAATNEKLFF. The CDR3 DNA sequence: TGTGCCAGCCGGAGAGCAGCGGCAACTAATGAAAAACTGTTTTTT.

This clonotype was counted a few times. The gene calls are TRBV18 and TRBJ2-3; 9 bases align to TRBD1. From germline, CDR1 is KGHSH and CDR2 LQKENI. This CDR3 has 13 amino acids. V lost 6 bases and J lost 10; bases outside the gene matches: 8. CDR3 loop: CASSSATGGAQYF. DNA of the CDR3: TGTGCCAGCTCCTCAGCAACAGGGGGCGCGCAGTATTTT.

This clonotype was observed at least ten times. The chain combines TRBV28 with TRBJ2-7, with TRBD1 identical over 7 bases. CDR1 and CDR2 (germline): MDHEN, SYDVKM. CDR3 length: 15 amino acids. V was clipped by 5 bases and J by 2 bases; unmatched bases: 9. The CDR3: CASSEAGTATYEQYF. The CDR3 nucleotides read TGTGCCAGCAGTGAGGCCGGGACAGCAACCTACGAGCAGTACTTC.

In its sample, this clonotype was seen a few times. CDR3 loop: CSVSVDRGGNVLTF. DNA for the CDR3: TGCAGCGTGTCAGTGGACAGGGGTGGCAACGTCCTGACTTTC. The V gene is TRBV29-1, the J gene TRBJ2-6, with TRBD1 identical over 9 bases. The CDR3 runs 14 residues. CDR1 SQVTM and CDR2 ANQGSEA come from the germline V gene. The J segment lost 9 bases and the V segment lost 6 bases, leaving 9 bases of the junction unmatched.

The V gene is TRBV20-1, the J gene TRBJ1-5; weak D call: TRBD1 (5 bases). Germline CDR1 DFQATT, CDR2 SNEGSKA (reference sequence). The V and J ends lost 6 bases and 7 bases respectively, with 10 bases between them. This CDR3 has 11 amino acids. The CDR3, as DNA: TGCAGTGCCTCAGGGACCCAGCCCCAGCATTTT. Translation gives CSASGTQPQHF.

This clonotype was counted many times. The chain joins TRBV30 to TRBJ1-5; possibly TRBD1 for D (6 bases). Germline loops: CDR1 GTSNPN, CDR2 SVGIG (reference sequence). V lost 5 bases to trimming and J lost 3 bases, with 26 bases between them. The CDR3 loop spans 18 amino acids. This CDR3 is CAWGGDAGGQPYNQPQHF. Written as DNA, the CDR3 is TGTGCCTGGGGTGGGGACGCCGGGGGCCAACCTTACAATCAGCCCCAGCATTTT.

The genes are TRBV20-1 and TRBJ2-7; 7 positions agree with TRBD2. The germline gives CDR1 DFQATT, CDR2 SNEGSKA (reference sequence). The J segment lost 4 bases and the V segment lost 4 bases, leaving 13 bases of the junction unmatched. CDR3 length equals 15 residues. The CDR3 region is CSANPGRGEQYEQYF. The CDR3 nucleotides are TGCAGTGCTAACCCTGGGAGGGGAGAACAATACGAGCAGTACTTC.

This clonotype was counted many times. The chain joins TRBV5-1 to TRBJ1-4, with D tentatively TRBD1 (6 bases). Germline assignment: CDR1 SGHRS and CDR2 YFSETQ. Between the trimmed V and J ends, which lost 5 bases and 4 bases, there was a span of 18 bases. CDR3 length equals 16 residues. The CDR3 protein is CASRRDGGGHNEKLFF. The CDR3 region has the DNA TGCGCCAGCAGACGGGACGGAGGGGGGCATAATGAAAAACTGTTTTTT.

This clonotype has at least ten counts. This chain links TRBV7-2 with TRBJ2-3; TRBD2 matches 8 bases. CDR3 size: 16 residues. Germline CDR1 SGHTA, CDR2 FQGNSA. V was pared by 1 base and J by 8 bases, with 11 bases of the junction left unmatched. The CDR3 DNA is TGTGCCAGCAGCTTAGAAGCGGGGGCCGTCCGGGGTACGCAGTATTTT. This translates into CASSLEAGAVRGTQYF. The complete variable domain, with remaining parts taken from reference TRBV7-2 and TRBJ2-3, reads GAGVSQSPSNKVTEKGKDVELRCDPISGHTALYWYRQSLGQGLEFLIYFQGNSAPDKSGLPSDRFSAERTGGSVSTLTIQRTQQEDSAVYLCASSLEAGAVRGTQYFGPGTRLTVL.

This clonotype was seen a handful of times. The V and J genes are TRBV12-3 or TRBV12-4 and TRBJ2-1, with D maybe TRBD1 (5 bases). Deletions cut 0 bases from V and 2 bases from J, with 8 bases between. The CDR3 has 15 amino acids. Here the CDR3 reads CASSLATEPYNEQFF. The CDR3 DNA reads TGTGCCAGCAGTTTAGCGACAGAGCCCTACAATGAGCAGTTCTTC.

This rearrangement joins TRBV3-1 to TRBJ1-6, with D tentatively TRBD1 (6 bases). Germline V CDR1 and CDR2: LGHDT, YNNKEL (reference sequence). The CDR3 is made up of 17 amino acids. Trimming removed 0 bases at V and 6 bases at J, with 15 bases between. The CDR3 here is CASSQDLFRTVNSPLHF. DNA for the CDR3: TGTGCCAGCAGCCAAGATCTCTTCAGGACAGTTAATTCACCCCTCCACTTT.

This clonotype occurred a few times. The chain is built from TRBV6-5 and TRBJ2-6; D is possibly TRBD1 (5 bases). Germline V lookup: CDR1 MNHEY, CDR2 SVGAGI. This CDR3 region has 16 residues. V gave up 6 bases and J gave up 2 bases, with 14 bases separating them. CDR3: CASSRHGQPGANVLTF. The CDR3 coding sequence is TGTGCCAGCAGCCGACACGGACAACCTGGGGCCAACGTCCTGACTTTC.

This clonotype was counted ten times or more. The V and J genes are TRBV3-1 and TRBJ2-7, with TRBD1 identical over 9 bases. CDR1 is LGHDT and CDR2 is YNNKEL in the germline V gene (reference sequence). Trimming removed 5 bases from V and 5 bases from J; junction bases left unmatched: 10. This CDR3 region has 15 residues. In DNA form, the CDR3 reads TGTGCCAGCAGCGGATCGGACAGGGGTAGCAACGAGCAGTACTTC. It encodes CASSGSDRGSNEQYF.

The table lists this clonotype with many counts. This chain connects TRBV28 to TRBJ2-3; D remains unclear. In germline, CDR1 is MDHEN, CDR2 SYDVKM. The CDR3 runs to 12 residues. The V gene lost 8 bases and the J gene lost 1 base, with 7 bases spanning the gap. The CDR3, as DNA: TGTGCCAGCTCTCAAGGCACAGATACGCAGTATTTT. It yields the protein CASSQGTDTQYF.

This clonotype counts as medium-sized. The chain recombines TRBV18 with TRBJ2-3; D remains unclear. Trimming removed 11 bases at V and 4 bases at J, with 10 bases between. CDR1 is KGHSH, CDR2 LQKENI, per germline. The CDR3 extends over 11 amino acids. CDR3 DNA sequence: TGTGCCGGAGCTGCTGCAGATACGCAGTATTTT. Translated: CAGAAADTQYF.

This clonotype was detected ten times or more. The genes are TRBV5-4 and TRBJ1-2; 7 bases agree with TRBD1. Trimming cost V 4 bases and J 4 bases; bases outside gene matches: 7. This CDR3 has 14 residues. Germline V gene data show CDR1 as SGHNT and CDR2 as YYREEE (reference sequence). The chain's CDR3 is CASSVDRNLYGYTF. Here the CDR3 DNA reads TGTGCCAGCAGCGTGGACAGGAACCTCTATGGCTACACCTTC. The variable domain in full, with the rest retrieved from reference TRBV5-4 and TRBJ1-2, is ETGVTQSPTHLIKTRGQQVTLRCSSQSGHNTVSWYQQALGQGPQFIFQYYREEENGRGNFPPRFSGLQFPNYSSELNVNALELDDSALYLCASSVDRNLYGYTFGSGTRLTVV.

The chain employs TRBV29-1 and TRBJ2-2, with TRBD2 as a possible D gene (5 bases). The CDR3 runs 14 residues. The V gene lost 5 bases and the J gene lost 0 bases, with 10 bases spanning the gap. The germline V gene encodes CDR1 SQVTM and CDR2 ANQGSEA. The CDR3 coding sequence is TGCAGCGTTCTGGGAGTTACGAACACCGGGGAGCTGTTTTTT. As protein: CSVLGVTNTGELFF.

V is TRBV14 and J is TRBJ1-6; 8 bases are shared with TRBD1. The CDR3 contains 15 residues. The junction had 2 bases not matched to a gene; V was cut back by 1 base and J by 6 bases. Per germline, CDR1 SGHDN and CDR2 FVKESK. The CDR3 loop reads CASSQGQGINSPLHF. As DNA, the CDR3 is TGTGCCAGCAGCCAAGGACAGGGGATTAATTCACCCCTCCACTTT.

This clonotype has ten or more counts. The chain couples TRBV5-4 to TRBJ2-5, with D tentatively TRBD1 (6 bases). The CDR3 consists of 14 residues. V lost 2 bases and J 5 bases, leaving 13 bases between the germline ends. Germline V gene sequence: CDR1 SGHNT, CDR2 YYREEE (reference sequence). The CDR3 sequence: CASSFGGRGETQYF. The CDR3 DNA reads as TGTGCCAGCAGCTTCGGCGGTAGGGGGGAGACCCAGTACTTC.

This clonotype was counted ten times or more. The rearrangement links TRBV2 to TRBJ2-3, with D possibly TRBD2 on 6 matching bases. Germline CDR1 SNHLY, CDR2 FYNNEI. The CDR3 is 14 amino acids. Trimming removed 11 bases from V and 0 bases from J, with 15 bases in between. The CDR3 DNA reads as TGTGCCCGGGGTAGCGGATCTAGCACAGATACGCAGTATTTT. This encodes CARGSGSSTDTQYF. The whole variable domain, filled in from reference TRBV2 and TRBJ2-3, reads EPEVTQTPSHQVTQMGQEVILRCVPISNHLYFYWYRQILGQKVEFLVSFYNNEISEKSEIFDDQFSVERPDGSNFTLKIRSTKLEDSAMYFCARGSGSSTDTQYFGPGTRLTVL.

This chain uses TRBV5-5 with TRBJ2-1; the match to TRBD2 covers 9 bases. With 4 bases clipped from V and 5 bases from J, the junction kept 7 bases outside the gene matches. There are 15 residues in the CDR3. Per germline, CDR1 SGHKS and CDR2 YYEKEE (reference sequence). CDR3 sequence: CASSPATSGHNEQFF. The CDR3 DNA follows: TGTGCCAGCAGCCCTGCGACTAGCGGCCACAATGAGCAGTTCTTC.

This clonotype appeared a few times. The rearrangement uses TRBV5-1 and TRBJ2-7; D is unresolved. Trimming cost V 2 bases and J 3 bases, with 9 bases left between them. This CDR3 has 13 residues. The germline V gene encodes CDR1 SGHRS and CDR2 YFSETQ. The CDR3 DNA is TGCGCCAGCAGCTTAAGCCTGAGCTACGAGCAGTACTTC. This encodes CASSLSLSYEQYF. Combining the CDR3 with reference TRBV5-1 and TRBJ2-7 gives the whole variable domain KAGVTQTPRYLIKTRGQQVTLSCSPISGHRSVSWYQQTPGQGLQFLFEYFSETQRNKGNFPGRFSGRQFSNSRSEMNVSTLELGDSALYLCASSLSLSYEQYFGPGTRLTVT.

The chain carries TRBV20-1 and TRBJ2-3; no firm D call. Germline CDR1 and CDR2: DFQATT and SNEGSKA (reference sequence). The V and J ends lost 6 bases and 0 bases respectively, with 16 bases between them. The CDR3 length is 15 residues. CDR3 residues: CSAPSPGQSTDTQYF. As DNA, the CDR3 is TGCAGTGCGCCCTCCCCTGGTCAGAGCACAGATACGCAGTATTTT.